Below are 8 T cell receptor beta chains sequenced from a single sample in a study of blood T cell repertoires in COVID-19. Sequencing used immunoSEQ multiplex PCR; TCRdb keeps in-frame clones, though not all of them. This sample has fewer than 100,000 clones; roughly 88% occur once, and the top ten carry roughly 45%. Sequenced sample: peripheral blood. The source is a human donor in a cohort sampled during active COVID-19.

CDR3 loop: CASSKNMNTEAFF. CDR3 nucleotides: TGTGCCAGCAGCAAAAACATGAACACTGAAGCTTTCTTT. The chain joins TRBV7-3 to TRBJ1-1; D ambiguous. Deletions cut 5 bases from V and 0 bases from J, with 7 bases between. The CDR3 has 13 residues. Germline loops: CDR1 SGHTA, CDR2 FQGTGA.

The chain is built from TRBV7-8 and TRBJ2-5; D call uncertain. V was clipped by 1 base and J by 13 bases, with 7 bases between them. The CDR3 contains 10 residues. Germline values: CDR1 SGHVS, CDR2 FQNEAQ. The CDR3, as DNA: TGTGCCAGCAGCTTAGTGGTGGCGTACTTC. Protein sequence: CASSLVVAYF.

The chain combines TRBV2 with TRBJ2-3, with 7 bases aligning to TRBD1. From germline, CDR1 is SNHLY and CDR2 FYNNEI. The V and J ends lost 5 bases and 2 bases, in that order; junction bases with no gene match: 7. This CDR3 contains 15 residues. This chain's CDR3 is CASSYRDSPTDTQYF. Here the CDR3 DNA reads TGTGCCAGCAGTTACCGGGACAGCCCCACAGATACGCAGTATTTT.

As DNA, the CDR3 is TGTGCCAGTAGTCTCGGGGACAGTGGCCCCTCACCCCTCCACTTT. Translation gives CASSLGDSGPSPLHF. V gene TRBV19 combines with J gene TRBJ1-6; 7 positions match TRBD1. CDR1 is LNHDA and CDR2 is SQIVND in the germline V gene (reference sequence). J was trimmed by 10 bases and V by 5 bases; bases with no gene match: 11. The CDR3 is 15 amino acids.

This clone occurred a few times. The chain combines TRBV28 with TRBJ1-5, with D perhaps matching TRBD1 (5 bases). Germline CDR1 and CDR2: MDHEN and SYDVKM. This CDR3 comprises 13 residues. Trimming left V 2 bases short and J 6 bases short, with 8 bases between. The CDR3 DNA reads TGTGCCAGCAGTTTAAGGGGTGTTCAGCCCCAGCATTTT. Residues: CASSLRGVQPQHF.

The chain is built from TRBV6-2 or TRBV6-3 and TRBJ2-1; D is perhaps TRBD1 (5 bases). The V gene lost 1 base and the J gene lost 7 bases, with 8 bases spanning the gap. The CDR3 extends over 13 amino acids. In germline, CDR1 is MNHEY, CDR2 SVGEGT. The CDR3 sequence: CASSYLGVNEQFF. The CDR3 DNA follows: TGTGCCAGCAGTTACTTAGGGGTAAATGAGCAGTTCTTC.

CDR3 nucleotide sequence: TGTGCCAGCAGTTCCCCGACAGGGGAGGGGACTGAAGCTTTCTTT. Its translation: CASSSPTGEGTEAFF. The rearrangement uses TRBV2 and TRBJ1-1; 8 bases fit TRBD1. This CDR3 is 15 amino acids long. J was trimmed by 5 bases and V by 5 bases; bases with no gene match: 10. In germline, CDR1 is SNHLY, CDR2 FYNNEI.

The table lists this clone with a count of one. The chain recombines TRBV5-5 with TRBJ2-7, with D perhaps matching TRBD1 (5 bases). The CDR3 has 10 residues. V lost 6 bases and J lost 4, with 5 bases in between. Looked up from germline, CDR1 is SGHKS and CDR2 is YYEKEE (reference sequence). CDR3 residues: CASKGYEQYF. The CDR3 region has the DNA TGTGCCAGCAAGGGGTACGAGCAGTACTTC.